This paragraph covers one T cell receptor (beta chain) sequence. These data belong to a study of shared clonotypes between healthy human individuals. Sequencing was performed with immunoSEQ multiplex PCR; in TCRdb, only in-frame clones are kept and a portion is missing. Among millions of clones listed, 90% to 95% were seen once. J lost 4 bases, V lost 5 bases, and 12 bases had no gene match. The CDR3 contains 16 residues. Germline V CDR1 and CDR2: MNHNS, SASEGT. The TCR originated in a man aged 18 to 35 in good health. The chain couples TRBV6-1 to TRBJ2-7; TRBD1 matches 9 bases. The specimen sequenced was naive CD4+ T cells sorted from blood. Subset noted: CD45RA+ positively selected. CDR3 nucleotide sequence: TGTGCCAGCAGTAAAGACAGGGGGGTTTCCCTTTACGAGCAGTACTTC. This sequence encodes CASSKDRGVSLYEQYF.